This T cell receptor (beta chain) was identified in a study of cytomegalovirus exposure and HLA in healthy donors. Study-level background: An early data release held approximately 85 million unique TCRs from HLA-typed donors. Study-wide results and caveats: Differences between HLA loci emerged in a later analysis of TCR association rates, with DRB1 most and HLA-C fewest. In a later analysis, V- and J-gene trimming of beta chains associated with a DCLRE1C missense variant, replicated independently.

A single count supports this clone. Its antigen is undetermined. It was with 60 Vbeta and 13 Jbeta primers that the PCR ran. Data came from immunoSEQ multiplex PCR; TCRdb stores just in-frame clones and leaves some out. The table records some 90,000 clones, roughly 79% of them present only once. The donors were healthy bone marrow donors. The germline CDR1 and CDR2 sequences are SEHNR and FQNEAQ (reference sequence). The CDR3 contains 17 residues. With 6 bases removed from V and 3 bases from J, the gap between germline ends came to 18 bases. This sequence joins TRBV7-9 and TRBJ2-6; D might be TRBD1 (6 bases). Material for sequencing was PBMCs. This clonotype was sampled from a female donor in good health and CMV-seronegative. CDR3 in DNA: TGTGCCAGCAGACAATTTACAGGGACCAGTGGGGCCAACGTCCTGACTTTC. This codes for CASRQFTGTSGANVLTF.